These T cell receptor beta chains were read from a single sample in a study of T-cell reconstitution after alpha-beta-depleted transplantation in children. Using its own MiXCR run on the PCR reads, TCRdb lists one record per CDR3 protein. This table holds hundreds of thousands of distinct CDR3 sequences, 13% found once. Source: PBMCs, mostly from graft donor cells, taken 360 days after TCRalphabeta/CD19-depleted stem cell transplant. The receptor set was obtained from a male patient aged 10-17 years who had a stem cell transplant for acute myeloid leukemia, so the T cells may come from the graft donor. CDR3s include the opening cysteine and the closing phenylalanine or tryptophan. The order of the fields is clone size, D gene, J gene, V gene, CDR3 DNA, CDR3 protein. D genes are given only for firm matches. Clone size is stated in some rows and not others, as once, few, many or a class when expanded.

size: many
D: NA
J: TRBJ2-7
V: TRBV15
DNA: TGTGCCACCAGCAGGGGGCGGGGCAGGGGTAACTCCTACGAGCAGTACTTC
CDR3: CATSRGRGRGNSYEQYF

size: few
D: NA
J: TRBJ1-1
V: TRBV11-2
DNA: TGTGCCAGCAGCTTAAAAGGGGCGCATGTGAGCACTGAAGCTTTCTTT
CDR3: CASSLKGAHVSTEAFF

size: few
D: TRBD1
J: TRBJ2-7
V: TRBV5-1
DNA: TGCGCCAGCAGCTGGGACAGGCCTTCGGTCTACGAGCAGTACTTC
CDR3: CASSWDRPSVYEQYF

size: NA
D: TRBD2
J: TRBJ2-1
V: TRBV20-1
DNA: TGCAGTGCTAGAGACGACGCCGGGACTAGAAGGTTCTTC
CDR3: CSARDDAGTRRFF

size: NA
D: NA
J: TRBJ2-5
V: TRBV4-3
DNA: TGCGCCAGCAGCCAAGATCGGGGCGGGGAGACCCAGTACTTC
CDR3: CASSQDRGGETQYF

size: few
D: TRBD2
J: TRBJ2-3
V: TRBV7-2
DNA: TGTGCCAGCAGCTTAGTTAGCGGGAGTATCACAGATACGCAGTATTTT
CDR3: CASSLVSGSITDTQYF

size: NA
D: TRBD2
J: TRBJ2-7
V: TRBV7-6
DNA: TGTGCCAGCAGCTTAGGAGACGGGAGGGCCTCCTACGAGCAGTACTTC
CDR3: CASSLGDGRASYEQYF

size: few
D: TRBD1
J: TRBJ1-1
V: TRBV28
DNA: TGTGCCAGCAGTTCCCGAACAGGGGGCAGAATCGAAGCTTTCTTT
CDR3: CASSSRTGGRIEAFF

size: NA
D: NA
J: TRBJ2-1
V: TRBV7-8
DNA: TGTGCCAGCAGCTTTCCTCCTACCAAGGCCTCCTACAATGAGCAGTTCTTC
CDR3: CASSFPPTKASYNEQFF

size: NA
D: TRBD2
J: TRBJ2-1
V: TRBV20-1
DNA: TGCAGTGCTAGCCCCCCTAGCGGCTTTTATCCCAATGAGCAGTTCTTC
CDR3: CSASPPSGFYPNEQFF

size: NA
D: TRBD2
J: TRBJ2-7
V: TRBV4-2
DNA: TGTGCCAGCAGCCAAGGGACTAGCGGGGGCTCCTACGAGCAGTACTTC
CDR3: CASSQGTSGGSYEQYF

size: few
D: NA
J: TRBJ2-7
V: TRBV15
DNA: TGTGCCACCAGAAAAGCCGGGACACCTGGGCGGGAGCAGTACTTC
CDR3: CATRKAGTPGREQYF

size: few
D: TRBD2
J: TRBJ2-1
V: TRBV7-9
DNA: TGTGCCAGCAGCTTCTGGACTAGCGGGCTTTACAATGAGCAGTTCTTC
CDR3: CASSFWTSGLYNEQFF

size: NA
D: TRBD2
J: TRBJ2-1
V: TRBV7-2
DNA: TGTGCCAGCAGCTTAGTCGGGACTAGCGGGAGTGAGCAGTTCTTC
CDR3: CASSLVGTSGSEQFF

size: NA
D: NA
J: TRBJ1-1
V: TRBV14
DNA: TGTGCCAGCAGCCGGAAGGTGAACACTGAAGCTTTCTTT
CDR3: CASSRKVNTEAFF

size: NA
D: NA
J: TRBJ1-6
V: TRBV11-1
DNA: TGTGCCAGCAGCTTATACAGCTATAATTCACCCCTCCACTTT
CDR3: CASSLYSYNSPLHF